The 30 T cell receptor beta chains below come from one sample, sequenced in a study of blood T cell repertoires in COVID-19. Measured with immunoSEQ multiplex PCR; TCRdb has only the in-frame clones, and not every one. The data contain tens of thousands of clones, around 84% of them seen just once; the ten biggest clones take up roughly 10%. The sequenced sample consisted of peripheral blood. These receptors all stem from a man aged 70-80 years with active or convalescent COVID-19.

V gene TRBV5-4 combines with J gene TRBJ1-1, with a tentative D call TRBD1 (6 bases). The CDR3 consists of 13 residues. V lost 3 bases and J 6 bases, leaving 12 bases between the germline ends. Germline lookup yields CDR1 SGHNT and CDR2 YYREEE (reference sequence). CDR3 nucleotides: TGTGCCAGCAGCTCTACAGGGACCCCTGAAGCTTTCTTT. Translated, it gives CASSSTGTPEAFF. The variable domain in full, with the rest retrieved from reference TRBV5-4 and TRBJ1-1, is ETGVTQSPTHLIKTRGQQVTLRCSSQSGHNTVSWYQQALGQGPQFIFQYYREEENGRGNFPPRFSGLQFPNYSSELNVNALELDDSALYLCASSSTGTPEAFFGQGTRLTVV.

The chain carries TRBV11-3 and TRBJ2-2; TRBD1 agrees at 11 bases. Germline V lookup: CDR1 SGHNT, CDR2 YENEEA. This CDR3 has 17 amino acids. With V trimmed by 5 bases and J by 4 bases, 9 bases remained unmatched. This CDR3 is CASSNRPGTGGTGELFF. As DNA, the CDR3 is TGTGCCAGCAGCAATCGTCCCGGGACAGGGGGCACCGGGGAGCTGTTTTTT.

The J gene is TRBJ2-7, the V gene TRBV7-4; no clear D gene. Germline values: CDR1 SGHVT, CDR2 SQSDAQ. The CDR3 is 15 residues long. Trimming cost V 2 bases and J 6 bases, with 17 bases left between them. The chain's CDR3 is CASSLNYRGSGEQYF. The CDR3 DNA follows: TGTGCCAGCAGCTTAAATTACCGTGGGTCGGGCGAGCAGTACTTC. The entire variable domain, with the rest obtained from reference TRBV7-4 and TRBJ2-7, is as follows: GAGVSQSPRYKVAKRGRDVALRCDSISGHVTLYWYRQTLGQGSEVLTYSQSDAQRDKSGRPSGRFSAERPERSVSTLKIQRTEQGDSAVYLCASSLNYRGSGEQYFGPGTRLTVT.

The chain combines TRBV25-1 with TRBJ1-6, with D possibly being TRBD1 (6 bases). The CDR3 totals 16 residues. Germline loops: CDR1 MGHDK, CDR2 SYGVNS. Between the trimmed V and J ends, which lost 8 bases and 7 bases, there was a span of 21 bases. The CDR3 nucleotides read TGTGCCAGCCCCCTACTCCGGGACGGACAGAATTCACCCCTCCACTTT. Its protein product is CASPLLRDGQNSPLHF.

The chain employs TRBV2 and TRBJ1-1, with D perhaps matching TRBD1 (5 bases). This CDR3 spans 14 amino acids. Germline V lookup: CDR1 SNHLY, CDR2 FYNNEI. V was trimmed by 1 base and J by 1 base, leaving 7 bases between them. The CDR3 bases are TGTGCCAGCAGTGAAGTTGGACAGAACACTGAAGCTTTCTTT. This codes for CASSEVGQNTEAFF.

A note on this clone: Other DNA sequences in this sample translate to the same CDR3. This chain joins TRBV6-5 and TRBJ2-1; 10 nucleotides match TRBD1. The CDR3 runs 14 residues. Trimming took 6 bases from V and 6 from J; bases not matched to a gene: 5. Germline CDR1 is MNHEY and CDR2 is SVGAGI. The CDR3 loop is CASSLRTGGNEQFF. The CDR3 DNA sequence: TGTGCCAGCAGCCTTAGGACAGGGGGCAATGAGCAGTTCTTC.

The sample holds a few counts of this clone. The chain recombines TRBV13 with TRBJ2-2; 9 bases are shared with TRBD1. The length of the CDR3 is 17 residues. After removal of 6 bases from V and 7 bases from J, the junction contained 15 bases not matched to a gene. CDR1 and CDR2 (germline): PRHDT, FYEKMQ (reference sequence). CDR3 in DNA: TGTGCCAGCAGTTCAGCCCTGACAGGGGGGATCAGCGGGGAGCTGTTTTTT. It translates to CASSSALTGGISGELFF.

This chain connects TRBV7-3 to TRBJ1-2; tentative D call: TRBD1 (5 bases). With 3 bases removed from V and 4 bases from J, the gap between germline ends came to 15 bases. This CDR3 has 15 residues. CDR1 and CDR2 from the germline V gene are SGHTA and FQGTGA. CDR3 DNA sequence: TGTGCCAGCAGCTTTGATGGGACTGCCCCCTATGGCTACACCTTC. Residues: CASSFDGTAPYGYTF.

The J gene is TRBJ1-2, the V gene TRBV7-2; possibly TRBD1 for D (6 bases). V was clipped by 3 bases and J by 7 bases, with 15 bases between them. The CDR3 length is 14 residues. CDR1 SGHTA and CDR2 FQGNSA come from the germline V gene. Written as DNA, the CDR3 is TGTGCCAGCAGCTTCCTGGGGGGGCGGAGTGGCTACACCTTC. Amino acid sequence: CASSFLGGRSGYTF. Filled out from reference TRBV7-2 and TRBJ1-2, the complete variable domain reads GAGVSQSPSNKVTEKGKDVELRCDPISGHTALYWYRQSLGQGLEFLIYFQGNSAPDKSGLPSDRFSAERTGGSVSTLTIQRTQQEDSAVYLCASSFLGGRSGYTFGSGTRLTVV.

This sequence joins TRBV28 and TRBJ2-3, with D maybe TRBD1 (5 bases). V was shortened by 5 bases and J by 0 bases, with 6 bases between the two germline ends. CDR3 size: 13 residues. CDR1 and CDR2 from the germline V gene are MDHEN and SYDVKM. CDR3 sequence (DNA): TGTGCCAGCAGTGGGGCCAGCACAGATACGCAGTATTTT. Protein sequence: CASSGASTDTQYF.

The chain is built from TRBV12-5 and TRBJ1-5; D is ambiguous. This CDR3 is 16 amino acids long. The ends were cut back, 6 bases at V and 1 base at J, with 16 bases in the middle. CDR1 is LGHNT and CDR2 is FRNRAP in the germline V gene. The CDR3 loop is CASGQWAVTSNQPQHF. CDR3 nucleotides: TGTGCTAGTGGCCAATGGGCAGTGACGAGCAATCAGCCCCAGCATTTT.

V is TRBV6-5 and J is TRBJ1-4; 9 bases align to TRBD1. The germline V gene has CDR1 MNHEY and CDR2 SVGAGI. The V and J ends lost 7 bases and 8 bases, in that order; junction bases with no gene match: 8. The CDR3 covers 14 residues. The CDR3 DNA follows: TGTGCCAGCACGGGACAGGGAAGGGAAGAAAAACTGTTTTTT. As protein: CASTGQGREEKLFF.

The CDR3 sequence is CASSSGQGPYEQYF. Here the CDR3 DNA reads TGCGCCAGCAGCTCGGGACAGGGTCCCTACGAGCAGTACTTC. The J gene is TRBJ2-7, the V gene TRBV5-1, with 9 bases identical to TRBD1. The CDR3 contains 14 residues. The germline V gene has CDR1 SGHRS and CDR2 YFSETQ. The V gene end was trimmed by 3 bases and the J gene end by 2 bases; junction bases not matched to a gene: 3.

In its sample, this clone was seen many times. The CDR3, as DNA: TGTGCCAGCAGTGAAGCATTAGAACGCCTAAAGGCGGATTCACCCCTCCACTTT. Its translation is CASSEALERLKADSPLHF. This chain uses TRBV6-1 with TRBJ1-6; no definite D call. Germline CDR1 and CDR2: MNHNS and SASEGT. The ends were cut back, 0 bases at V and 8 bases at J, with 20 bases in the middle. The CDR3 extends over 18 amino acids.

Written as DNA, the CDR3 is TGTGCCAGCAGCCTTGCGACAGGGCACTCTGGAAACACCATATATTTT. As protein: CASSLATGHSGNTIYF. This rearrangement joins TRBV5-4 to TRBJ1-3; 7 positions match TRBD1. This CDR3 region has 16 residues. Unmatched junction bases numbered 7, after V lost 4 bases and J lost 0 bases. Germline CDR1 SGHNT, CDR2 YYREEE (reference sequence).

CDR3 amino acids: CASSLGRVTDTQYF. CDR3 nucleotide sequence: TGCGCCAGCAGCTTGGGCAGGGTCACAGATACGCAGTATTTT. The chain joins TRBV5-1 to TRBJ2-3, with D possibly TRBD1 on 5 matching bases. Germline CDR1 is SGHRS and CDR2 is YFSETQ. The CDR3 is 14 amino acids. The V end lost 0 bases, the J end lost 2 bases, and 7 bases lay between the germline ends.

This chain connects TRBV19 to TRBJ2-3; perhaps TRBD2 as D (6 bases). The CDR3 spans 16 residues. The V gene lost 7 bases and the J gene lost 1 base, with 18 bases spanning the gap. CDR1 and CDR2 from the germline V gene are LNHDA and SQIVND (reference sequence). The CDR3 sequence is CASTPAGYEGTDTQYF. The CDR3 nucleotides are TGTGCCAGTACTCCCGCGGGGTACGAAGGCACAGATACGCAGTATTTT.

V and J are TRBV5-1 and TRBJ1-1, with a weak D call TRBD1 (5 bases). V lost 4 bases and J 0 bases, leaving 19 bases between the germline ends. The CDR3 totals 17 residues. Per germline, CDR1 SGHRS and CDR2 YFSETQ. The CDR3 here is CASSPLIRGTMNTEAFF. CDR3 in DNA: TGCGCCAGCAGCCCTTTAATTAGGGGCACAATGAACACTGAAGCTTTCTTT.

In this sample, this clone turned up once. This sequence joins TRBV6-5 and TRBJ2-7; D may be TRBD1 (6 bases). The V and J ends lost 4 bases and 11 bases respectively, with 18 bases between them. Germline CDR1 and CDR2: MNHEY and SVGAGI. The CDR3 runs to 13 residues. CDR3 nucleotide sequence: TGTGCCAGCAGTTTCGCCCCGACCCAGGGGAAGTACTTC. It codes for CASSFAPTQGKYF.

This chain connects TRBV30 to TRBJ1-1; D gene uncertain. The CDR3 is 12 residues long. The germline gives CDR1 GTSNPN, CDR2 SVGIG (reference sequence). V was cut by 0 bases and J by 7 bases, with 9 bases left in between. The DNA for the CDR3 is TGTGCCTGGAGTGTACCGCACGGTGAAGCTTTCTTT. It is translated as CAWSVPHGEAFF.

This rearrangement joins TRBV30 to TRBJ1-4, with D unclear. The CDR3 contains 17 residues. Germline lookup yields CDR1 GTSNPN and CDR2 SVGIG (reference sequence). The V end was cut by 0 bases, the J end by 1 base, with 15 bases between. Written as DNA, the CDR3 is TGTGCCTGGAGTGTGTCTTGGGGAGGGCGAACTAATGAAAAACTGTTTTTT. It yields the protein CAWSVSWGGRTNEKLFF.

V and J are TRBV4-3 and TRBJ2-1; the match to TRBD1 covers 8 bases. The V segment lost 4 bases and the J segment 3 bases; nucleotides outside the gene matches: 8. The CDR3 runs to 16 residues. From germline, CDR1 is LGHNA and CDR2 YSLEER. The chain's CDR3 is CASSRLGGQDYNEQFF. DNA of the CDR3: TGCGCCAGCAGCCGCCTAGGGGGACAGGACTACAATGAGCAGTTCTTC.

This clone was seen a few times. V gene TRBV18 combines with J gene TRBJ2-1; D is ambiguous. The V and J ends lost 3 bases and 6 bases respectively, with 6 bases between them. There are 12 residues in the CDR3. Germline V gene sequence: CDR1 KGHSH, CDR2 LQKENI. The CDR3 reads CASSPRSNEQFF. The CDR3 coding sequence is TGTGCCAGCTCACCTAGGAGCAATGAGCAGTTCTTC.

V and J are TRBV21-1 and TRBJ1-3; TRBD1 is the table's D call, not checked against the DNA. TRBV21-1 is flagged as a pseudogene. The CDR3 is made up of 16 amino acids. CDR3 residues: CASNQDDRVTGNTIYF. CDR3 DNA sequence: TGTGCCAGCAACCAAGACGATCGGGTGACAGGGAACACCATATATTTT.

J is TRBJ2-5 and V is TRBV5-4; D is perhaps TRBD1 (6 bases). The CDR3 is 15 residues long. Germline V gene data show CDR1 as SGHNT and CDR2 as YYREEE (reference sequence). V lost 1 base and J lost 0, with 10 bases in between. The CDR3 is CASSLTGTNQETQYF. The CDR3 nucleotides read TGTGCCAGCAGCTTGACCGGGACAAACCAAGAGACCCAGTACTTC.

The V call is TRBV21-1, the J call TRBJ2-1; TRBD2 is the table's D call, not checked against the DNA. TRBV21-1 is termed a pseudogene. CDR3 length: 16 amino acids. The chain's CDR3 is CASSFRTSGRADEQFF. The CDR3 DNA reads TGTGCCAGCAGTTTTAGGACTAGCGGGAGGGCCGATGAGCAGTTCTTC.

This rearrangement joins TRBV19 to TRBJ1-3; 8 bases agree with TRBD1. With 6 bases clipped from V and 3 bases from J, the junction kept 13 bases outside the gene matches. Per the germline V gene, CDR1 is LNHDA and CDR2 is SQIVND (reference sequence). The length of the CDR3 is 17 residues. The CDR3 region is CASSLSRTGRIGNTIYF. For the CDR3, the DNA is TGTGCCAGTAGCCTGTCCCGGACAGGGCGGATTGGAAACACCATATATTTT.

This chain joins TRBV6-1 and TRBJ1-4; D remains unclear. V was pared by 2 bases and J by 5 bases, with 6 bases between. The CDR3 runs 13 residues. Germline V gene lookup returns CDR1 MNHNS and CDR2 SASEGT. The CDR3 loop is CASSERLNEKLFF. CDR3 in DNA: TGTGCCAGCAGTGAACGGTTGAATGAAAAACTGTTTTTT.

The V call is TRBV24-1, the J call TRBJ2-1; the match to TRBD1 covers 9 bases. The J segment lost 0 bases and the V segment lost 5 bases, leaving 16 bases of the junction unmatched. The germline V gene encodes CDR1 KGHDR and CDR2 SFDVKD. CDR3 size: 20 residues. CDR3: CATSATPGQGPTRSYNEQFF. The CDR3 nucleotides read TGTGCCACCAGTGCAACCCCGGGACAGGGCCCTACCCGCTCCTACAATGAGCAGTTCTTC.

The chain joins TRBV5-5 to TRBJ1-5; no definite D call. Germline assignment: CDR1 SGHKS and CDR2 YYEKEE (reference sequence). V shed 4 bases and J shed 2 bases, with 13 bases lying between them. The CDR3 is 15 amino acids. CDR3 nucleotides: TGTGCCAGCAGCAGATTCTCGGCGGGCAATCAGCCCCAGCATTTT. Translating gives CASSRFSAGNQPQHF.